These 10 T cell receptor beta chains were all obtained from the same sample, sequenced in a study of blood T cell repertoires in COVID-19. Profiled with immunoSEQ multiplex PCR; TCRdb holds only in-frame clones, not every one. Of 150,000 to 180,000 clones in the sample, more than 80% were seen once. The sequenced sample consisted of peripheral blood. The origin of the receptors is a woman in her thirties or forties with acute or convalescent COVID-19.

The J gene is TRBJ1-5, the V gene TRBV7-8, with D unclear. V lost 1 base to trimming and J lost 5 bases, with 9 bases between them. Germline lookup yields CDR1 SGHVS and CDR2 FQNEAQ. The length of the CDR3 is 14 residues. The CDR3 loop is CASSLGGGYQPQHF. The CDR3 bases are TGTGCCAGCAGCTTAGGGGGAGGGTATCAGCCCCAGCATTTT.

This clone was picked up a small number of times. The chain carries TRBV2 and TRBJ2-7; 10 bases agree with TRBD1. Trimming removed 4 bases from V and 0 bases from J; junction bases left unmatched: 0. CDR1 is SNHLY and CDR2 is FYNNEI in the germline V gene. The CDR3 is made up of 14 amino acids. Written as DNA, the CDR3 is TGTGCCAGCAGTGGGGACAGGGGCTCCTACGAGCAGTACTTC. Encoded protein: CASSGDRGSYEQYF.

The V and J genes are TRBV5-1 and TRBJ2-5; the match to TRBD2 covers 10 bases. V trimming: 0 bases; J trimming: 2 bases; junction bases outside the gene matches: 1. The CDR3 is made up of 15 amino acids. In germline, CDR1 is SGHRS, CDR2 YFSETQ. For the CDR3, the DNA is TGCGCCAGCAGCTTGGTACTAGCGGGGCAAGAGACCCAGTACTTC. Its protein is CASSLVLAGQETQYF.

The V and J genes are TRBV5-6 and TRBJ1-1; TRBD1 might be the D (6 bases). The CDR3 extends over 15 amino acids. Germline V gene lookup returns CDR1 SGHDT and CDR2 YYEEEE. Between the trimmed V and J ends, which lost 1 base and 1 base, there was a span of 11 bases. The CDR3 bases are TGTGCCAGCAGCTTGTTTCAGGGACAGAACACTGAAGCTTTCTTT. It is translated as CASSLFQGQNTEAFF.

There are a few counts of this clone. This chain links TRBV5-6 with TRBJ1-6; maybe TRBD1 (5 bases). Germline V gives CDR1 SGHDT, CDR2 YYEEEE. The V end lost 0 bases, the J end lost 4 bases, and 14 bases lay between the germline ends. This CDR3 spans 17 amino acids. The CDR3 is CASSLEGRATYNSPLHF. DNA for the CDR3: TGTGCCAGCAGCTTGGAGGGCAGGGCGACATATAATTCACCCCTCCACTTT.

V and J are TRBV5-6 and TRBJ2-2; 8 bases agree with TRBD1. The V segment lost 1 base and the J segment 5 bases; nucleotides outside the gene matches: 7. The CDR3 is made up of 16 amino acids. The germline V gene encodes CDR1 SGHDT and CDR2 YYEEEE. The CDR3 is CASSLLTGGRTGELFF. In DNA, the CDR3 is TGTGCCAGCAGCTTGTTAACAGGGGGTCGGACCGGGGAGCTGTTTTTT.

The chain carries TRBV7-3 and TRBJ2-2; 11 positions match TRBD1. After removal of 1 base from V and 5 bases from J, the junction contained 9 bases not matched to a gene. Germline CDR1 is SGHTA and CDR2 is FQGTGA. This CDR3 comprises 18 residues. The CDR3 sequence is CASSLMSAGTGGTGELFF. As DNA, the CDR3 is TGTGCCAGCAGCTTAATGAGCGCCGGGACAGGGGGTACCGGGGAGCTGTTTTTT.

The rearrangement links TRBV7-9 to TRBJ1-2; 7 bases are shared with TRBD1. Germline-derived CDR1 and CDR2 are SEHNR and FQNEAQ (reference sequence). Trimming took 5 bases from V and 8 from J; bases not matched to a gene: 11. CDR3 size: 14 residues. Here the CDR3 reads CASSHPRDSWGYTF. The CDR3 coding sequence is TGTGCCAGCAGCCATCCCCGGGACAGCTGGGGCTACACCTTC.

This clone turned up a few times. This sequence joins TRBV7-2 and TRBJ2-7; the match to TRBD2 covers 8 bases. Germline CDR1 reads SGHTA; CDR2 reads FQGNSA. J gave up 0 bases and V 7 bases, and 11 bases lay outside the gene matches. The CDR3 sequence is 16 residues long. CDR3 sequence (DNA): TGTGCCAGCACCCCTCCGCCGGGGGGGGGCTCCTACGAGCAGTACTTC. Translating gives CASTPPPGGGSYEQYF. Looking up the rest from reference TRBV7-2 and TRBJ2-7 gives the full variable domain: GAGVSQSPSNKVTEKGKDVELRCDPISGHTALYWYRQSLGQGLEFLIYFQGNSAPDKSGLPSDRFSAERTGGSVSTLTIQRTQQEDSAVYLCASTPPPGGGSYEQYFGPGTRLTVT.

This clone came up a few times. The identical CDR3 is also encoded by other nucleotide sequences in the sample. This rearrangement joins TRBV28 to TRBJ1-2; TRBD1 matches at 7 bases. The CDR3 length is 13 residues. V trimming: 6 bases; J trimming: 0 bases; junction bases outside the gene matches: 1. The germline V gene has CDR1 MDHEN and CDR2 SYDVKM. The CDR3 DNA sequence: TGTGCCAGCAGACAGGGGACTAACTATGGCTACACCTTC. Protein: CASRQGTNYGYTF.